Here is one T cell receptor beta chain with its context. Some clones are missing from TCRdb's copy, which holds only in-frame ones; the method was immunoSEQ multiplex PCR. In the table there are some 180,000 clones, approximately 88% of which are singletons. The data stem from a study of blood T cell repertoires in COVID-19. The wider study: Sources were T cells, B-cell-depleted T cells, or PBMCs; the material itself was cDNA or gDNA.

V shed 3 bases and J shed 2 bases, with 11 bases lying between them. This CDR3 comprises 15 residues. Germline lookup yields CDR1 SGHTA and CDR2 FQGTGA. Sample: peripheral blood. The receptor comes from a woman aged 40 to 50 with COVID-19, enrolled during active disease. V gene TRBV7-3 combines with J gene TRBJ2-1, with TRBD1 as a possible D gene (6 bases). The CDR3 reads CASSFLTGPYNEQFF. The CDR3 DNA follows: TGTGCCAGCAGCTTCCTGACAGGACCCTACAATGAGCAGTTCTTC.